Shown below are 9 T cell receptor beta chains from a single sample sequenced in a study of blood T cell repertoires in COVID-19. Profiled with immunoSEQ multiplex PCR; TCRdb holds only in-frame clones, not every one. Of about 340,000 clones in the sample, around 88% were seen once. The sample was peripheral blood. The receptors stem from a young man with active or convalescent COVID-19.

This clone was counted a few times. This chain uses TRBV12-3 or TRBV12-4 with TRBJ1-2; D gene uncertain. V shed 2 bases and J shed 4 bases, with 8 bases lying between them. This CDR3 contains 13 residues. The CDR3 sequence is CASSLSRGYGYTF. The CDR3 bases are TGTGCCAGCAGTTTATCTCGGGGCTATGGCTACACCTTC.

This sequence joins TRBV2 and TRBJ2-7, with TRBD1 identical over 7 bases. Germline CDR1 reads SNHLY; CDR2 reads FYNNEI. The CDR3 is made up of 12 amino acids. V shed 7 bases and J 3 bases; nucleotides not matched to a gene: 3. Here the CDR3 reads CASIRQGYEQYF. The CDR3 DNA reads TGTGCCAGCATCCGACAGGGCTACGAGCAGTACTTC.

The chain joins TRBV2 to TRBJ1-1; D is perhaps TRBD1 (6 bases). This CDR3 contains 14 residues. CDR1 SNHLY and CDR2 FYNNEI come from the germline V gene. The V end lost 7 bases, the J end lost 3 bases, and 15 bases lay between the germline ends. Here the CDR3 DNA reads TGTGCCAGCATTACGGGGGGCTGGGACACTGAAGCTTTCTTT. It encodes CASITGGWDTEAFF.

The chain joins TRBV19 to TRBJ1-6; 7 bases are a match to TRBD1. Looked up from germline, CDR1 is LNHDA and CDR2 is SQIVND (reference sequence). This CDR3 comprises 16 residues. The J segment lost 8 bases and the V segment lost 5 bases, leaving 12 bases of the junction unmatched. CDR3 residues: CASSFPPRQGHSPLHF. CDR3 nucleotides: TGTGCCAGTAGTTTCCCCCCCCGACAGGGCCATTCACCCCTCCACTTT.

A few counts support this clone. This sample also contains other DNA sequences that code for the same CDR3. The chain is built from TRBV19 and TRBJ2-3; D unclear. Deletions cut 3 bases from V and 6 bases from J, with 4 bases between. CDR3 size: 11 residues. CDR1 and CDR2 (germline): LNHDA, SQIVND (reference sequence). The CDR3 region is CASSIGDTQYF. DNA for the CDR3: TGTGCCAGTAGTATCGGTGATACGCAGTATTTT.

The V gene is TRBV4-1, the J gene TRBJ1-6; D is undetermined. The CDR3 is 17 residues long. The V and J ends lost 4 bases and 0 bases respectively, with 13 bases between them. In germline, CDR1 is MGHRA, CDR2 YSYEKL. The CDR3 spells CASSRSGDSSYNSPLHF. The CDR3 DNA reads TGCGCCAGCAGCCGGTCAGGTGATAGCTCCTATAATTCACCCCTCCACTTT.

The rearrangement links TRBV9 to TRBJ1-6; D remains unclear. Between the trimmed V and J ends, which lost 4 bases and 7 bases, there was a span of 12 bases. The CDR3 runs 14 residues. CDR1 is SGDLS and CDR2 is YYNGEE in the germline V gene. CDR3 region: CASSPLPGNSPLHF. The DNA for the CDR3 is TGTGCCAGCAGCCCCCTCCCGGGAAATTCACCCCTCCACTTT.

The sample holds a few counts of this clone. The sample holds other DNA sequences that translate to the same CDR3. The chain has TRBV5-1 and TRBJ2-1; D ambiguous. This CDR3 region has 12 residues. Germline lookup yields CDR1 SGHRS and CDR2 YFSETQ. Trimming left V 1 base short and J 7 bases short, with 6 bases between. CDR3 region: CASSLSGNEQFF. CDR3 nucleotides: TGCGCCAGCAGCTTGTCCGGGAATGAGCAGTTCTTC.

Here the CDR3 reads CASSAPEPRENTEAFF. The CDR3 region has the DNA TGTGCCAGCAGCGCCCCAGAACCCAGGGAGAACACTGAAGCTTTCTTT. The chain joins TRBV9 to TRBJ1-1; weak D call: TRBD1 (5 bases). The V end was cut by 3 bases, the J end by 1 base, with 16 bases between. CDR1 and CDR2 (germline): SGDLS, YYNGEE. The CDR3 has 16 residues.